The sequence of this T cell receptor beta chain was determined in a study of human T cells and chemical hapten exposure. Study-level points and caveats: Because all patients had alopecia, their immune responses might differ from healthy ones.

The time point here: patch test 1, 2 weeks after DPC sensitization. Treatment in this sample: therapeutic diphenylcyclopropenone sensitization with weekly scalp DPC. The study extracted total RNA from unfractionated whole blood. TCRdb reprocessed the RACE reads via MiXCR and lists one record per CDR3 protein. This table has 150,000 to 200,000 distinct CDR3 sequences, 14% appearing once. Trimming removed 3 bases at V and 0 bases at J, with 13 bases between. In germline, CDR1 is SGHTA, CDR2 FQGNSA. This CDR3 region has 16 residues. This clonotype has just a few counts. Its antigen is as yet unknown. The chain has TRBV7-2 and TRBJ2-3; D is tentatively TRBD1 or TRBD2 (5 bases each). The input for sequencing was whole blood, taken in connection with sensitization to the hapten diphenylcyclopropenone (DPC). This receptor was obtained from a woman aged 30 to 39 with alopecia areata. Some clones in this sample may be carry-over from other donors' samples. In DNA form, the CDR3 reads TGTGCCAGCAGCTTGGGACCGCCTGTTAGCACAGATACGCAGTATTTT. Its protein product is CASSLGPPVSTDTQYF.